This T cell receptor beta chain was recovered during a study of response to subunit inactivated influenza vaccine (dated by TCRdb to 2017 to 2018). With regard to the full study: To follow how T cells responded to a trivalent subunit inactivated influenza vaccine, the researchers relied on deep quantitative profiling of the T cell receptor repertoire. The investigation overall reported the following: According to the authors, only a limited number of new T cells may be recruited by each seasonal influenza vaccination.

This clonotype appeared a few times. No antigen is known for it. No base quality values were provided; no much bigger clone lies one nucleotide off. Preparation of the library involved RT-PCR. Sequencing instrument: Illumina HiSeq 2500. TCRdb trimmed the raw reads at Q25, called clones with MiXCR and kept productive beta chains. Each CDR3 protein appears once, grouped with its most common genes and DNA. The table for this sample lists 500,000 to 550,000 distinct CDR3 sequences; around a quarter of them were counted only once. The ten largest account for 2.5% to 3% of the sample. As encoded in the germline V gene, CDR1 is SQVTM while CDR2 is ANQGSEA. From cysteine to phenylalanine, the CDR3 is 13 amino acids long. Here the CDR3 DNA is all that survives: 39 bases in frame from base 1. Trimming costs V 6 bases and J 9 bases, and their ends lie 18 bases apart. Separately, the same data were catalogued under a study of T cells expressing NK-cell markers. The second paper states: TCR beta cDNA libraries were prepared using 5'RACE template switching, which introduced a universal primer site and unique molecular identifiers. TCR beta-chain repertoires were profiled in sorted CD3+CD56+NKG2C+, CD3+CD56+NKG2C- and CD3+CD56-NKG2C+ T-cell subsets from fewer than 10 donors. Of the eight sequenced donors, seven were found to be HCMV-seropositive and one was found to be HCMV-seronegative. To restrict sorting to alphabetaTCR-expressing T cells, an anti-gammadeltaTCR antibody was added in several experiments. In six donors, the dominant CD3+CD56+NKG2C+ clonotypes were among the top 10 CD8+ clonotypes and accounted for about 1.0-8% of CD8+ T cells. Those dominant clonotypes were again the most abundant among CD3+CD56-NKG2C+ cells in a few donors, at about 25-60.1%. It remained unclear whether the expanded NKG2C-expressing T cell clones were specific for HCMV antigens. Randomly selected healthy volunteers, three men and five women, were used as the eight sequenced donors. HCMV-specific IgG was detected in serum with a commercial ELISA kit to determine HCMV serostatus. Peripheral blood mononuclear cells were isolated from blood by Ficoll density gradient centrifugation. Using Miltenyi isolation kits, CD4+ and CD8+ T cells were isolated from PBMC through magnetic immunoseparation. Priming for cDNA synthesis came from the TCR beta constant segment, and two successive PCR amplification steps followed. Illumina HiSeq 2000/2500, MiSeq or NextSeq was used to sequence libraries as 2 x 150 bp reads. MIGEC was used to demultiplex reads and group the reads by UMI, and MiTCR was used to assemble and quantify clonotypes. To remove erroneous sequences, TCR cDNA sequences were retained only when supported by two or more reads. The tcR package was used for downstream repertoire analysis, and clonotypes were matched between fractions using CDR3 nucleotide sequence together with V segment. VDJmatch was used to annotate antigen specificity against VDJdb, with one amino acid substitution allowed in CDR3.

The V gene is TRBV29-1 and the J gene is TRBJ2-4; the D gene is not confidently resolved. The sequenced sample was CD4+ T cells sorted from PBMCs, obtained about 12 days after vaccination. This receptor was obtained from a man between 45 and 60 years old who received an inactivated influenza vaccine. Donor details come from another sample of the same person, matched by shared clones. The DNA sequence is as follows: TGCAGCGTGGTTGGCCCTTTAGGATTCATTCAGTACTTC. Translated, it reads CSVVGPLGFIQYF.